The rows below give T cell receptor beta chains drawn from one sample of a study of shared clonotypes between healthy human individuals. Data came from immunoSEQ multiplex PCR; TCRdb stores just in-frame clones and leaves some out. The sample contains approximately 2.1 million clones, more than 85% of which appear only once. The sample was naive CD4+ T cells from PBMCs. These receptors originate from a man younger than 35 in good health. Some clones in this sample may be carry-over from other donors' samples. The conserved cysteine and the conserved F or W are not part of the CDR3 here. The order of the fields is J gene, V gene, CDR3 protein.

TRBJ2-5	TRBV15	ATSYPTYGASETQY
TRBJ2-1	TRBV28	ASTDSLSYNEQF
TRBJ2-7	TRBV5-1	ASSRTGAARDYEQY
TRBJ1-5	TRBV6-6	ASSMEGYSNQPQH
TRBJ2-1	TRBV7-3	ASSLMGTGAYNEQF
TRBJ2-3	TRBV5-1	ASSSRPPDTQY
TRBJ1-2	TRBV28	ASSLSDYGYT
TRBJ1-1	TRBV6-6	ASSGDNRDTEAF
TRBJ2-7	TRBV29-1	SVERLARYEQY
TRBJ1-1	TRBV28	ASSLLGLDLKAF
TRBJ1-2	TRBV18	ASSPPGSNYGYT
TRBJ2-1	TRBV7-3	ASSLDGSSYNEQF
TRBJ2-2	TRBV5-4	ASNLEGAGELF
TRBJ2-2	TRBV18	ASSPPGQGAGELF
TRBJ2-3	TRBV7-3	ASSLGLGLASGTDTQY
TRBJ1-5	TRBV2	ASSLGQGGMIQPQH